The 11 T cell receptor beta chains below come from one sample, sequenced in a study of blood T cell repertoires in COVID-19. The protocol was immunoSEQ multiplex PCR, while the TCRdb copy is restricted to in-frame clones and leaves out a portion. The data show around 340,000 clones, around four fifths seen once. The specimen sequenced was peripheral blood. These receptors all stem from a young man with active or convalescent COVID-19.

This clone was seen just once. The genes are TRBV5-1 and TRBJ1-3; 7 bases fit TRBD1. V was clipped by 2 bases and J by 2 bases; unmatched bases: 10. CDR1 is SGHRS and CDR2 is YFSETQ in the germline V gene. The CDR3 has 17 amino acids. CDR3 sequence (DNA): TGCGCCAGCAGCTTAAACCCCAGGGGGAACGCTGGAAACACCATATATTTT. It encodes CASSLNPRGNAGNTIYF.

The chain is built from TRBV7-3 and TRBJ2-3; 16 bases fit TRBD2. Trimming removed 5 bases from V and 5 bases from J; junction bases left unmatched: 10. CDR3 length: 18 amino acids. The germline gives CDR1 SGHTA, CDR2 FQGTGA. CDR3 sequence: CASSRGLAGGPAVDTQYF. The CDR3 nucleotides read TGTGCCAGCAGCCGGGGACTAGCGGGAGGGCCTGCGGTAGATACGCAGTATTTT. The full variable domain, its missing parts supplied by reference TRBV7-3 and TRBJ2-3, is GAGVSQTPSNKVTEKGKYVELRCDPISGHTALYWYRQSLGQGPEFLIYFQGTGAADDSGLPNDRFFAVRPEGSVSTLKIQRTERGDSAVYLCASSRGLAGGPAVDTQYFGPGTRLTVL.

The rearrangement uses TRBV2 and TRBJ2-5; 10 bases align to TRBD1. The CDR3 runs to 14 residues. CDR1 and CDR2 from the germline V gene are SNHLY and FYNNEI. After removal of 10 bases from V and 3 bases from J, the junction contained 8 bases not matched to a gene. In DNA, the CDR3 is TGTGCCACTCATAGGGACAGGGGAGAAGAGACCCAGTACTTC. Translation: CATHRDRGEETQYF. Variable domain in full (rest from reference TRBV2 and TRBJ2-5): EPEVTQTPSHQVTQMGQEVILRCVPISNHLYFYWYRQILGQKVEFLVSFYNNEISEKSEIFDDQFSVERPDGSNFTLKIRSTKLEDSAMYFCATHRDRGEETQYFGPGTRLLVL.

This clone was detected only once. The chain recombines TRBV11-2 with TRBJ1-2, with D perhaps matching TRBD1 (6 bases). Germline CDR1 is SGHAT and CDR2 is FQNNGV. Trimming shortened V by 4 bases and J by 8 bases, and 11 bases separated the two germline ends. This CDR3 is built from 12 residues. CDR3 residues: CASSSNRVGYTF. The CDR3 nucleotides read TGTGCCAGCAGCTCGAACAGGGTAGGCTACACCTTC.

This chain links TRBV24-1 with TRBJ2-7; TRBD1 aligns across 9 bases. Germline lookup yields CDR1 KGHDR and CDR2 SFDVKD. CDR3 size: 16 residues. V shed 4 bases, J shed 0 bases, and the junction held 6 bases outside the gene matches. The CDR3 DNA is TGTGCCACCAGTGACCCCGGGACAGGGAACTCCTACGAGCAGTACTTC. This codes for CATSDPGTGNSYEQYF.

The chain couples TRBV5-4 to TRBJ2-3; 9 positions agree with TRBD2. Germline assignment: CDR1 SGHNT and CDR2 YYREEE (reference sequence). The CDR3 runs 16 residues. V shed 1 base, J shed 3 bases, and the junction held 6 bases outside the gene matches. CDR3 sequence (DNA): TGTGCCAGCAGCTTGTGGGCGGGGGGGCCGACAGATACGCAGTATTTT. This sequence encodes CASSLWAGGPTDTQYF.

V and J are TRBV28 and TRBJ1-1, with 10 bases lining up with TRBD1. This CDR3 has 14 residues. Trimming removed 3 bases from V and 8 bases from J; junction bases left unmatched: 6. Germline V lookup: CDR1 MDHEN, CDR2 SYDVKM. CDR3 sequence reads: CASSFGGQGVEAFF. The CDR3 DNA reads TGTGCCAGCAGTTTCGGAGGACAGGGGGTCGAAGCTTTCTTT.

The gene calls are TRBV2 and TRBJ1-1; 7 bases line up with TRBD1. The CDR3 runs 13 residues. The germline V gene encodes CDR1 SNHLY and CDR2 FYNNEI. V gave up 9 bases and J gave up 3 bases; unmatched junction bases: 7. Here the CDR3 DNA reads TGTGCCAGACTAGAGGGGGCGTACACTGAAGCTTTCTTT. Amino acids: CARLEGAYTEAFF.

This chain connects TRBV6-6 to TRBJ2-1; 12 positions agree with TRBD2. CDR3 length: 21 amino acids. V shed 6 bases, J shed 0 bases, and the junction held 18 bases outside the gene matches. CDR1 and CDR2 from the germline V gene are MNHNY and SVGAGI (reference sequence). CDR3 sequence (DNA): TGTGCCAGCAGCCGACAGGGTAGGCTAGCGGGAGGGCCGAGCTCCTACAATGAGCAGTTCTTC. Translating it yields CASSRQGRLAGGPSSYNEQFF.

This clone was seen repeatedly, ten times or more. CDR3 nucleotide sequence: TGTGCCAGCAGCTTGGGACTAGCGAGCACAGATACGCAGTATTTT. It is translated as CASSLGLASTDTQYF. The chain carries TRBV7-2 and TRBJ2-3, with TRBD2 matching over 10 bases. This CDR3 comprises 15 residues. The J segment lost 0 bases and the V segment lost 3 bases, leaving 0 bases of the junction unmatched. CDR1 is SGHTA, CDR2 FQGNSA, per germline.

This clone showed up just a few times. The chain joins TRBV11-3 to TRBJ1-2, with 9 bases fitting TRBD1. CDR3 length equals 16 residues. The germline V gene encodes CDR1 SGHNT and CDR2 YENEEA. J lost 6 bases, V lost 5 bases, and 13 bases had no gene match. Written as DNA, the CDR3 is TGTGCCAGCAGCACCGTTTTCTCGACAGGGGGGGATGGCTACACCTTC. Translating it yields CASSTVFSTGGDGYTF.